There are many counts of the clone carrying this T cell receptor (beta chain). Its specificity is not known. Germline loops: CDR1 SGDLS, CDR2 YYNGEE. CDR3 length: 14 amino acids. V was clipped by 4 bases and J by 4 bases, with 15 bases between them. Healthy HIV-negative adults without recent acute infections or vaccinations served as donors. All the donors were Caucasian adults who lived in Nashville, Tennessee. The input for sorted-subset replicate PCRs was about 200 ng DNA, about 29,000 T cell genomes. Assay: immunoSEQ multiplex PCR; the TCRdb copy retains only in-frame clones and omits some. The data show around 320,000 clones, with over 75% seen just once and 15% to 20% held by the top ten. The sample belongs to a study of shared clonotypes between healthy human individuals. Study conclusions and caveats: Lower generation probabilities were found for non-shared clonotypes than for those shared by all four donors.

The TCR originated in a man between 18 and 29 years old in good health. This chain links TRBV9 with TRBJ2-7; D is perhaps TRBD1 (6 bases). Sequencing input: memory CD8+ T cells sorted from blood. Subset: CD45RO+ cells pooled with CCR7-negative TemRA cells. The CDR3 nucleotides are TGTGCCAGCAGCTCAGGGGCGTTCGGATACGAGCAGTACTTC. As protein: CASSSGAFGYEQYF.